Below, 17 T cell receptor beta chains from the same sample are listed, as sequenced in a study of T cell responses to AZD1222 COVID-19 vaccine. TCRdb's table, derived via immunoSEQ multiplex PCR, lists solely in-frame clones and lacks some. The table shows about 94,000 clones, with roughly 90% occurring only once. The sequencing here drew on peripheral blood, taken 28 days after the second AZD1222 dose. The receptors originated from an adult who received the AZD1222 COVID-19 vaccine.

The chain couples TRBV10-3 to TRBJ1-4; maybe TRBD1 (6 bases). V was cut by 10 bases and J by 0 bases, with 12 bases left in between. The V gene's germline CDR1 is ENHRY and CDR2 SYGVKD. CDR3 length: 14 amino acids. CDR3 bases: TGTGCCAGTCACTCAGGGGCAACTAATGAAAAACTGTTTTTT. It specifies CASHSGATNEKLFF.

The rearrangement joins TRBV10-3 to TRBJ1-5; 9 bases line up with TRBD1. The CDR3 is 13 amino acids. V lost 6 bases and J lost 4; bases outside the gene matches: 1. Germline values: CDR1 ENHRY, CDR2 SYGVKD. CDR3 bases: TGTGCCATCAGAGACAGGGGGAATCAGCCCCAGCATTTT. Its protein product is CAIRDRGNQPQHF.

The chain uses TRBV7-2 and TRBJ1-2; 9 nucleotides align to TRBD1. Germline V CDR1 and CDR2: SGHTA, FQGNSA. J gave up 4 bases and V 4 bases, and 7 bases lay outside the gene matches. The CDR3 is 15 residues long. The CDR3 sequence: CASSWGTGSSYGYTF. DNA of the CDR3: TGTGCCAGCAGCTGGGGGACAGGGAGTTCCTATGGCTACACCTTC.

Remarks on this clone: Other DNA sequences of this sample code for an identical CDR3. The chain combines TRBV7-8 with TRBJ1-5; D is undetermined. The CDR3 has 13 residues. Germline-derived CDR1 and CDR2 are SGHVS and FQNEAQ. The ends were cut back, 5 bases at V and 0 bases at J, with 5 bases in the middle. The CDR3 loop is CASSPDSNQPQHF. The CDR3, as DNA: TGTGCCAGCAGCCCGGATAGCAATCAGCCCCAGCATTTT.

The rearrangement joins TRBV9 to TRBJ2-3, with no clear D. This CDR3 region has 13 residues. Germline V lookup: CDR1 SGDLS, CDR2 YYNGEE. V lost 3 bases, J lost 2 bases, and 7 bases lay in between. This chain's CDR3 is CASSASPTDTQYF. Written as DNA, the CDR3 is TGTGCCAGCAGCGCCTCCCCCACAGATACGCAGTATTTT.

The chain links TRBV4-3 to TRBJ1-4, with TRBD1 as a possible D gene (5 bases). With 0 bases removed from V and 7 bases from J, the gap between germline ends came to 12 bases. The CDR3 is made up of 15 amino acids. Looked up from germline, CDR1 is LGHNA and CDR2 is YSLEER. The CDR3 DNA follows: TGCGCCAGCAGCCAAGACGGGGTAGGGACTGAAAAACTGTTTTTT. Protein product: CASSQDGVGTEKLFF.

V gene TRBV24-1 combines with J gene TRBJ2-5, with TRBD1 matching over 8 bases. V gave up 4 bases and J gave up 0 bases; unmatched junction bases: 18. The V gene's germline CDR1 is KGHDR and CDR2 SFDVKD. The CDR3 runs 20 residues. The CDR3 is CATSDTQPGTGIRDQETQYF. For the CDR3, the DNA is TGTGCCACCAGTGACACTCAACCCGGGACAGGTATTAGAGACCAAGAGACCCAGTACTTC.

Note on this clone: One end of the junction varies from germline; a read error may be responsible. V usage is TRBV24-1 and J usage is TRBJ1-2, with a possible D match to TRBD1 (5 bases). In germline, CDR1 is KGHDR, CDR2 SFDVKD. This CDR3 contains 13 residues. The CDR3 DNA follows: TGTGCCACCAGTCGGACACTCGATGAGCCCTTATTCTTC. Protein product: CATSRTLDEPLFF.

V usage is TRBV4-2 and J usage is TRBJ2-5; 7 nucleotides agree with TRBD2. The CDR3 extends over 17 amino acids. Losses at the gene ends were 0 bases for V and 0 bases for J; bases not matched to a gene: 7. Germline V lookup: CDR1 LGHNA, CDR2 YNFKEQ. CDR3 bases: TGTGCCAGCAGCCAAGATCTGAGCGGGGCATACCAAGAGACCCAGTACTTC. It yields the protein CASSQDLSGAYQETQYF.

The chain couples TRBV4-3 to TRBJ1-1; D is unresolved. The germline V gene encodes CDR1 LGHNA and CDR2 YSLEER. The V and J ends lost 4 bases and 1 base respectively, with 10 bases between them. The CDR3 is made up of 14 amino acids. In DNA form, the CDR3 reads TGCGCCAGCAGCCGCTCTATCTCGAACACTGAAGCTTTCTTT. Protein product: CASSRSISNTEAFF.

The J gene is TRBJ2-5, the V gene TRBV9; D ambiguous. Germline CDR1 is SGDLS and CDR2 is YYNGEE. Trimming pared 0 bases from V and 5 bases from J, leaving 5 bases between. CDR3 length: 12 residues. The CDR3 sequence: CASSVDAETQYF. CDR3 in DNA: TGTGCCAGCAGCGTAGATGCGGAGACCCAGTACTTC.

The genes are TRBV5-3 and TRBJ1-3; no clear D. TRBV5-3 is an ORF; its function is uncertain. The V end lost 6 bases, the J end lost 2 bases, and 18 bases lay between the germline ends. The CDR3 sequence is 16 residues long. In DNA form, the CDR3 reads TGTGCCAGAATTTGGGGTAATACTCTCCCTGGAAACACCATATATTTT. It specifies CARIWGNTLPGNTIYF.

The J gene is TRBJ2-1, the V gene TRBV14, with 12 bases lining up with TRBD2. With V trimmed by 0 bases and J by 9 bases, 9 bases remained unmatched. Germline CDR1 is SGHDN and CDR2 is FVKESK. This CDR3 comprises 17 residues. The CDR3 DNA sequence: TGTGCCAGCAGCCAAGATCCTAGCGGGAGGGCCTTTGGTGAGCAGTTCTTC. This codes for CASSQDPSGRAFGEQFF.

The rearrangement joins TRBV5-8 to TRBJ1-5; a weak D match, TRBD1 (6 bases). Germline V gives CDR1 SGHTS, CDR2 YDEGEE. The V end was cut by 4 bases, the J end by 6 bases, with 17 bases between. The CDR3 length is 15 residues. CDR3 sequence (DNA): TGTGCCAGCAGCGACCCCGCTAGGGGGGTTCAGCCCCAGCATTTT. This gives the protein CASSDPARGVQPQHF.

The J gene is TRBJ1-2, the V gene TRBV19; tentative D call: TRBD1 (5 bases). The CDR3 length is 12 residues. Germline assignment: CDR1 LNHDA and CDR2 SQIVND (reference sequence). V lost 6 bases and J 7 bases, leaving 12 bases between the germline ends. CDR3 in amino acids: CASRVRDSGYTF. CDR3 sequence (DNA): TGTGCCAGTAGAGTCAGGGACTCTGGCTACACCTTC.

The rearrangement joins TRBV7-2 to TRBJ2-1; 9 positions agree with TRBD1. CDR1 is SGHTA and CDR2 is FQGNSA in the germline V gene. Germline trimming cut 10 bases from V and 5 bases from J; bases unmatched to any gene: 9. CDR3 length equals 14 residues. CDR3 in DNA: TGTGCCACCGCGGACAGGGGAAGGGACAATGAGCAGTTCTTC. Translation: CATADRGRDNEQFF.

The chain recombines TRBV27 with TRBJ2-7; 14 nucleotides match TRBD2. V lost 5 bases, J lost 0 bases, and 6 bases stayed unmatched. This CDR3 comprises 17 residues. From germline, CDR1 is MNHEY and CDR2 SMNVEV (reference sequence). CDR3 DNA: TGTGCCAGCAGTCTCTCGGGACTAGCGGGAGCCTCCTACGAGCAGTACTTC. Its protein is CASSLSGLAGASYEQYF.